This TCR beta chain is from a study of OX40 agonist ivuxolimab in advanced cancers. At the level of the study: Treatment of patients was with ivuxolimab, an agonistic anti-OX40 (CD134) antibody. Prior anti-PD-1, anti-PD-L1 or anti-CTLA-4 therapy did not bar entry, and 40% had some.

The germline V and J ends were trimmed by 0 bases and 6 bases, with 5 bases remaining between them. Germline assignment: CDR1 SNHLY and CDR2 FYNNEI. This CDR3 comprises 13 residues. The protocol was immunoSEQ multiplex PCR, while the TCRdb copy is restricted to in-frame clones and leaves out a portion. The profile shows over 15,000 clones, about 67% of them singletons. Source: CD4+ or CD8+ T cells sorted from blood, taken in a trial of the OX40 agonist ivuxolimab. This TCR was sampled from an adult with an advanced solid tumor such as melanoma, head and neck, liver or kidney cancer. This chain links TRBV2 with TRBJ2-2; D is unresolved. This CDR3 is CASSEAWSGELFF. CDR3 coding DNA: TGTGCCAGCAGTGAAGCTTGGTCCGGGGAGCTGTTTTTT.